This TCR beta chain was observed in a study of early T cells in non-severe SARS-CoV-2 infection. Study information: Chains were unpaired, as sequencing was done on bulk RNA from unsorted whole blood. Study conclusions and caveats: Anti-spike CD8 responses were favored in VDJdb matching, and private and CD4 specificities were missed.

As part of library construction, unique molecular identifiers were attached to individual cDNA molecules. From the 5' RACE reads, TCRdb called clonotypes with MiXCR, one entry per CDR3 protein. Of 55,000 to 75,000 distinct CDR3 sequences listed, about 6% are singletons. At least ten counts were recorded for this clonotype. Antigen: not known. Germline CDR1 and CDR2: KGHSH and LQKENI. This CDR3 has 16 amino acids. After removal of 2 bases from V and 5 bases from J, the junction contained 3 bases not matched to a gene. This receptor was obtained from an adult who was a healthcare worker with PCR-confirmed SARS-CoV-2 infection or an uninfected control (not recorded which). The chain is built from TRBV18 and TRBJ2-3; 14 bases fit TRBD2. The sample consisted of whole blood, taken at baseline. The CDR3 DNA is TGTGCCAGCTCACCAAGAGGGACTAGCGGGAGAGATACGCAGTATTTT. Translating gives CASSPRGTSGRDTQYF.